The T cell receptor (beta chain) described here comes from a study of shared clonotypes between healthy human individuals (dated by TCRdb to 2020 to 2022). Notes on the research overall: A couple of women and a few men aged 18 to 49 years were included in the cohort. For each donor, CD4 naive and CD4 memory were each run on three plates, CD8 naive on two plates, and CD8 memory on one plate. To estimate repertoire size and how much clonotype sharing occurs between individuals, the study deeply sequenced the blood TCR repertoires of several healthy adults. Between about 0.9 and 10 billion PBMCs per donor were obtained by leukapheresis. To increase sequencing depth and limit assay-specific biases, TCR repertoire library preparation and sequencing were carried out by different laboratories using diverse techniques.

CD8 naive samples consisted of CD45RO-negative cells that were positively selected for CCR7, yielding a CD45RA+CCR7+ population without TemRA cells. Donors were healthy HIV-negative adults with no recently reported acute infections or vaccinations. Every donor was a Caucasian adult residing in Nashville, Tennessee, USA. Blood was obtained by leukapheresis, after which PBMCs were separated by Ficoll-Histopaque density gradient centrifugation and cryopreserved in liquid nitrogen vapor phase. Analytical flow cytometry was used to check the purity and quantity of each magnetically sorted T cell population. From each sorted fraction, genomic DNA was isolated and quantified by UV absorbance on a Nanodrop 2000c. As to this clone: Its binding antigen is unknown. The sample holds no much larger clone one base away, and base qualities are not on file.

Study-level results and caveats: Incomplete sequencing was indicated by rarefaction of sorted-subset datasets, despite the large sequencing depth. Only blood was sampled, and tissue TCR repertoires likely differ from those in blood. Based on pairwise subsampling, the degree of clonotype sharing among donors was expected to be affected by sequencing depth. Estimated clonotype richness was generally larger for naive than for memory subsets. Compared with non-shared clonotypes, clonotypes shared by all four sorted-subset donors had higher generation probabilities. When a handful of donors were compared, the shared fraction of clonotypes was 5% to 6.5% for naive CD4, around 4% for naive CD8, about 2.5% for memory CD4, and 0.3% to 0.5% for memory CD8. Because the study included only a small number of donors, the genetic and exposure-history diversity represented was limited.

There are 15 amino acids in the CDR3, from cysteine to phenylalanine inclusive. The retained sequence is limited to the CDR3, 45 bases, with the frame set at the first base. The V and J ends are trimmed by 11 bases and 0 bases, leaving 17 bases between them. As encoded in the germline V gene (reference sequence), CDR1 is MNHNY while CDR2 is SVGAGI. TCR CDR3 regions were amplified from genomic DNA by multiplex PCR using the deep immunoSEQ assay. Extracted genomic DNA from each cell subset was spread evenly across all wells of several immunoSEQ 96-well plates, with each plate serving as a replicate. Each replicate PCR for sorted subsets received around 200 ng genomic DNA, equal to roughly 30,000 T cell genomes. Purified libraries were measured with a Qubit 3.0 fluorometer, size-checked on a Bioanalyzer 2100, and measured again with the KAPA Library Quantification kit. A separate single-read 150-cycle Illumina NextSeq 550 flow cell was used to sequence each immunoSEQ 96-well plate. As for how the authors treated the data: Because the immunoSEQ output included only junctional sequences and no quality scores, the filtering could not be the same as the filtering used for full-length reads. Sequences were annotated with PyIR, a Python wrapper for IgBLAST v1.9, and V/J genes and CDR3 were assigned using IMGT germline references. Reads were filtered out if the reads had weak V/J assignments (E-value above 1e-6), no CDR3, stop codons, out-of-frame junctions, or ambiguous translated residues. V3J clonotypes were defined as sequences sharing the same inferred V gene, J gene, and CDR3 amino acid sequence. Percentage overlap between repertoires was computed as shared unique clonotypes divided by the size of the smaller repertoire. Richness of each repertoire was evaluated using RTK rarefaction, the Chao1 estimator, and Recon v2.1 estimates of unobserved clonotypes. Generation probabilities were computed with OLGA for all TCRbeta clonotypes obtained by the gDNA method from several donors. The clones in this table, taken by TCRdb from immuneACCESS, are in-frame only. Not every clone is retained; where verified, under half of the shortfall comes from an unresolved V gene, and the cause of the rest is unknown. V and J calls and clone size are those listed in that table; D and trimming were worked out from the DNA. Present in this sample are 1.5 million to 2.5 million clones, about 95% of which were seen just once. The ten largest clonotypes hold around 1% of the sample.

The specimen sequenced was naive CD8+ T cells sorted from blood. Taken with the paper, the label for cell subset or site translates to: CD45RA+CCR7+. The sequence links TRBV6-6 to TRBJ1-5, with TRBD1 tentatively as D gene (6 bases match). This receptor was identified in a man aged 18 to 35 in good health. The bases are TGTGCCGTCCGGGACACACTAATTAGCAATCAGCCCCAGCATTTT. This yields the protein CAVRDTLISNQPQHF.